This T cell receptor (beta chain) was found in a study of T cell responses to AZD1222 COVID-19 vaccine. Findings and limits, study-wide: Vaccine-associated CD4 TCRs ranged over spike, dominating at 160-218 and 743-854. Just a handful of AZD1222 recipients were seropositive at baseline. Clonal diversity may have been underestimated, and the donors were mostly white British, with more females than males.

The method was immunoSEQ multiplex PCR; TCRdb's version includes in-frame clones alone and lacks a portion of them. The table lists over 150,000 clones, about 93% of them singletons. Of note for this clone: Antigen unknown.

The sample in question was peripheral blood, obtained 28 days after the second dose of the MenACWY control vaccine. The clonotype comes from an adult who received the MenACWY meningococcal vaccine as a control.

In nucleotides, the CDR3 is TGTGCCAGCAGCTTAGCGTTTCAGGACAGGGCTAGCTATGGCTACACCTTC. Encoded protein: CASSLAFQDRASYGYTF. The chain combines TRBV7-9 with TRBJ1-2; 8 bases fit TRBD1. The CDR3 has 17 amino acids. The trim removed 0 bases at V and 4 bases at J, leaving 10 bases unmatched. Looked up from germline, CDR1 is SEHNR and CDR2 is FQNEAQ (reference sequence).